Listed below are T cell receptor beta chains from one sample, sequenced in a study of CD8 T cells in Susac syndrome. MiXCR was run by TCRdb on the immunoSEQ multiplex PCR reads, yielding one entry per CDR3 protein. This table holds some 130,000 distinct CDR3 sequences, around 91% found once. What was sequenced was CD8+ T cells from PBMCs. The receptor set was obtained from a human donor with multiple sclerosis. Both conserved end residues are part of each CDR3. Each record gives: CDR3 DNA, CDR3 protein, clone size, J gene, V gene, D gene, CDR3 length. A D gene is named only where the DNA matches it firmly. Clone size is not always given. Where it is, it says once, few, many or a class for expanded clones.

CDR3 DNA: TGTGCCAGCAGTTTAGAGCCGGTTGAAGCTTTCTTT
CDR3 protein: CASSLEPVEAFF
clone size: .
J gene: TRBJ1-1
V gene: TRBV12-3/TRBV12-4
D gene: .
CDR3 length: 12

CDR3 DNA: TGCGCCAGCAGCCCCTTGGAAAGTGGGGACGAGACCCAGTACTTC
CDR3 protein: CASSPLESGDETQYF
clone size: .
J gene: TRBJ2-5
V gene: TRBV4-1
D gene: .
CDR3 length: 15

CDR3 DNA: TGTGCCAGCAGTTCCGGTCAGAGCTCCTACGAGCAGTACTTC
CDR3 protein: CASSSGQSSYEQYF
clone size: .
J gene: TRBJ2-7
V gene: TRBV6-2/TRBV6-3
D gene: .
CDR3 length: 14

CDR3 DNA: TGTGCCTGGGAAGAGAGTCCCTTCTATGGCTACACCTTC
CDR3 protein: CAWEESPFYGYTF
clone size: .
J gene: TRBJ1-2
V gene: TRBV30
D gene: .
CDR3 length: 13

CDR3 DNA: TGTGCCAGCAGCTTGACCCATCCATCCAACTACGAGCAGTACTTC
CDR3 protein: CASSLTHPSNYEQYF
clone size: .
J gene: TRBJ2-7
V gene: TRBV7-2
D gene: .
CDR3 length: 15

CDR3 DNA: TGTGCCAGCGCTAAGGACCGGGAGGGATCCTACGAGCAGTACTTC
CDR3 protein: CASAKDREGSYEQYF
clone size: .
J gene: TRBJ2-7
V gene: TRBV19
D gene: TRBD2
CDR3 length: 15

CDR3 DNA: TGTGCCAGCAGGCCTAGGACAGGGAACTATGGCTACACCTTC
CDR3 protein: CASRPRTGNYGYTF
clone size: .
J gene: TRBJ1-2
V gene: TRBV27
D gene: TRBD1
CDR3 length: 14

CDR3 DNA: TGCAGCGCAGGGACAGTGACCTCCTACGAGCAGTACTTC
CDR3 protein: CSAGTVTSYEQYF
clone size: .
J gene: TRBJ2-7
V gene: TRBV29-1
D gene: TRBD1
CDR3 length: 13

CDR3 DNA: TGTGCCAGCAGGTGGGGAAAGGTCACCGGGGAGCTGTTTTTT
CDR3 protein: CASRWGKVTGELFF
clone size: .
J gene: TRBJ2-2
V gene: TRBV27
D gene: .
CDR3 length: 14

CDR3 DNA: TGTGCCAGCAGTGAATGGGGGACTGAGTCTAATGAAAAACTGTTTTTT
CDR3 protein: CASSEWGTESNEKLFF
clone size: .
J gene: TRBJ1-4
V gene: TRBV25-1
D gene: .
CDR3 length: 16

CDR3 DNA: TGTGCCAGCAGGGACCGGTCCCCCACAGGACCTAACTATGGCTACACCTTC
CDR3 protein: CASRDRSPTGPNYGYTF
clone size: .
J gene: TRBJ1-2
V gene: TRBV12-3/TRBV12-4
D gene: .
CDR3 length: 17

CDR3 DNA: TGTGCCAGCAGTCCACGGGAGGGCCCCACAGATACGCAGTATTTT
CDR3 protein: CASSPREGPTDTQYF
clone size: .
J gene: TRBJ2-3
V gene: TRBV28
D gene: TRBD2
CDR3 length: 15

CDR3 DNA: TGTGCCTGGAGTTATGGCACCGGGGAGCTGTTTTTT
CDR3 protein: CAWSYGTGELFF
clone size: .
J gene: TRBJ2-2
V gene: TRBV30
D gene: .
CDR3 length: 12

CDR3 DNA: TGCAGTGCTAAGGGAAACACCATATATTTT
CDR3 protein: CSAKGNTIYF
clone size: once
J gene: TRBJ1-3
V gene: TRBV20-1
D gene: .
CDR3 length: 10

CDR3 DNA: TGTGCCACCAGCAGAGATACGGCGGGAGGAACTTACGAGCAGTACTTC
CDR3 protein: CATSRDTAGGTYEQYF
clone size: .
J gene: TRBJ2-7
V gene: TRBV15
D gene: TRBD2
CDR3 length: 16

CDR3 DNA: TGTGCCAGCAGTCCTGCTAGGGGGCAAGAAAATGAAAAACTGTTTTTT
CDR3 protein: CASSPARGQENEKLFF
clone size: .
J gene: TRBJ1-4
V gene: TRBV12-3/TRBV12-4
D gene: TRBD1
CDR3 length: 16

CDR3 DNA: TGTGCCAGCACCCTTGGGGCAGACAATCAGCCCCAGCATTTT
CDR3 protein: CASTLGADNQPQHF
clone size: .
J gene: TRBJ1-5
V gene: TRBV2
D gene: .
CDR3 length: 14

CDR3 DNA: TGTGCCAGCAGCGCCTCTTGGACAGGGGACATGAACACTGAAGCTTTCTTT
CDR3 protein: CASSASWTGDMNTEAFF
clone size: .
J gene: TRBJ1-1
V gene: TRBV5-4
D gene: TRBD1
CDR3 length: 17

CDR3 DNA: TGTGCCAGCAGTACCGGAGGGAGCACCGGGGAGCTGTTTTTT
CDR3 protein: CASSTGGSTGELFF
clone size: once
J gene: TRBJ2-2
V gene: TRBV6-2/TRBV6-3
D gene: .
CDR3 length: 14

CDR3 DNA: TGTGCCAGCAGTTTGGAGTGGCCCCAGCATTTT
CDR3 protein: CASSLEWPQHF
clone size: .
J gene: TRBJ1-5
V gene: TRBV28
D gene: .
CDR3 length: 11

CDR3 DNA: TGTGCCAGCAGCTTTTACCCTCTAGCGGCCTCCTACGAGCAGTACTTC
CDR3 protein: CASSFYPLAASYEQYF
clone size: .
J gene: TRBJ2-7
V gene: TRBV5-6
D gene: TRBD2
CDR3 length: 16

CDR3 DNA: TGTGCCAGCAGTTACAGAGGGATGAACACTGAAGCTTTCTTT
CDR3 protein: CASSYRGMNTEAFF
clone size: .
J gene: TRBJ1-1
V gene: TRBV6-5
D gene: .
CDR3 length: 14

CDR3 DNA: TGTGCCAGCAGCCAAACAGGGGAGGGCGACGAGCAGTACTTC
CDR3 protein: CASSQTGEGDEQYF
clone size: .
J gene: TRBJ2-7
V gene: TRBV3-1
D gene: .
CDR3 length: 14

CDR3 DNA: TGTGCCAGCCGTTCCTTTGAGGAGCTGTTTTTT
CDR3 protein: CASRSFEELFF
clone size: .
J gene: TRBJ2-2
V gene: TRBV7-9
D gene: .
CDR3 length: 11

CDR3 DNA: TGTGCCAGCAGCGAACGGGAGGGCCGCGACGAGCAGTACTTC
CDR3 protein: CASSEREGRDEQYF
clone size: .
J gene: TRBJ2-7
V gene: TRBV5-8
D gene: TRBD2
CDR3 length: 14

CDR3 DNA: TGTGCCAGCAGTGGGGGGCCGAACGACTACAATGAAAAACTGTTTTTT
CDR3 protein: CASSGGPNDYNEKLFF
clone size: .
J gene: TRBJ1-4
V gene: TRBV9
D gene: .
CDR3 length: 16

CDR3 DNA: TGCGCCAGCAGCCAAGTAGTAACGGACGGAAACACCATATATTTT
CDR3 protein: CASSQVVTDGNTIYF
clone size: .
J gene: TRBJ1-3
V gene: TRBV4-1
D gene: .
CDR3 length: 15

CDR3 DNA: TGTGCCAGCAGCCGCCGGACGGACAATGAGCAGTTCTTC
CDR3 protein: CASSRRTDNEQFF
clone size: .
J gene: TRBJ2-1
V gene: TRBV14
D gene: .
CDR3 length: 13

CDR3 DNA: TGTGCCACCAGTGCCCCGGGTGGGGACGATGAGCAGTTCTTC
CDR3 protein: CATSAPGGDDEQFF
clone size: .
J gene: TRBJ2-1
V gene: TRBV24-1
D gene: .
CDR3 length: 14

CDR3 DNA: TGTGCCAGCAGTTTTAGCGGGCCGGGGCATGAGCAGTTCTTC
CDR3 protein: CASSFSGPGHEQFF
clone size: .
J gene: TRBJ2-1
V gene: TRBV27
D gene: TRBD2
CDR3 length: 14

CDR3 DNA: TGTGCCAGCAGTTACGAGGGGGCAGGGGGTGGCTACACCTTC
CDR3 protein: CASSYEGAGGGYTF
clone size: .
J gene: TRBJ1-2
V gene: TRBV6-5
D gene: TRBD1
CDR3 length: 14

CDR3 DNA: TGTGCCAGCAGTTTGAGGGGGCAGAACTATGGCTACACCTTC
CDR3 protein: CASSLRGQNYGYTF
clone size: .
J gene: TRBJ1-2
V gene: TRBV27
D gene: TRBD1
CDR3 length: 14

CDR3 DNA: TGTGCCAGTAGTTCAAGGGCGTCTGGGGCCAACGTCCTGACTTTC
CDR3 protein: CASSSRASGANVLTF
clone size: .
J gene: TRBJ2-6
V gene: TRBV19
D gene: .
CDR3 length: 15

CDR3 DNA: TGTGCCAGCAGCGTCCGGGGGTCCTACAATGAGCAGTTCTTC
CDR3 protein: CASSVRGSYNEQFF
clone size: .
J gene: TRBJ2-1
V gene: TRBV11-2
D gene: .
CDR3 length: 14

CDR3 DNA: TGTGCCAGCAGCTTCGGAATTAGCGGCTCCCTCGAGCAGTACTTC
CDR3 protein: CASSFGISGSLEQYF
clone size: few
J gene: TRBJ2-7
V gene: TRBV5-6
D gene: .
CDR3 length: 15

CDR3 DNA: TGTGCCAGCAGCTTGGTTAATTCGGGGGGAGAGACCCAGTACTTC
CDR3 protein: CASSLVNSGGETQYF
clone size: once
J gene: TRBJ2-5
V gene: TRBV5-4
D gene: TRBD2
CDR3 length: 15

CDR3 DNA: TGCAGCGTTGGATCGACAGATTCCTACGAGCAGTACTTC
CDR3 protein: CSVGSTDSYEQYF
clone size: .
J gene: TRBJ2-7
V gene: TRBV29-1
D gene: .
CDR3 length: 13

CDR3 DNA: TGTGCCAGCAGCCTGCTCCCCGGGCATCCCTACGAGCAGTACTTC
CDR3 protein: CASSLLPGHPYEQYF
clone size: .
J gene: TRBJ2-7
V gene: TRBV7-3
D gene: .
CDR3 length: 15

CDR3 DNA: TGCAGTGCTAGGACCCCCCGAGGCTACGAGCAGTACTTC
CDR3 protein: CSARTPRGYEQYF
clone size: .
J gene: TRBJ2-7
V gene: TRBV20-1
D gene: .
CDR3 length: 13

CDR3 DNA: TGTGCCAGCAGTTTCTCCCCCAGGCTCGAGCAGTACTTC
CDR3 protein: CASSFSPRLEQYF
clone size: .
J gene: TRBJ2-7
V gene: TRBV6-5
D gene: .
CDR3 length: 13

CDR3 DNA: TGTGCCAGCAGCCATCAGCGGGCTAGCTATGGCTACACCTTC
CDR3 protein: CASSHQRASYGYTF
clone size: .
J gene: TRBJ1-2
V gene: TRBV7-9
D gene: .
CDR3 length: 14

CDR3 DNA: TGTGCCAGCAGTTTAGAGGGGAGTATCGATGAGCAGTTCTTC
CDR3 protein: CASSLEGSIDEQFF
clone size: .
J gene: TRBJ2-1
V gene: TRBV12-3/TRBV12-4
D gene: .
CDR3 length: 14

CDR3 DNA: TGTGCCAGCAGACCTTCTATGGGATACTACGAGCAGTACTTC
CDR3 protein: CASRPSMGYYEQYF
clone size: .
J gene: TRBJ2-7
V gene: TRBV11-2
D gene: .
CDR3 length: 14

CDR3 DNA: TGTGCCAGCAGCGGAGCGGGACTAGCGGGATGGTACGAGACCCAGTACTTC
CDR3 protein: CASSGAGLAGWYETQYF
clone size: .
J gene: TRBJ2-5
V gene: TRBV9
D gene: TRBD2
CDR3 length: 17

CDR3 DNA: TGTGCCAGCAGCTGGGCGGGGCGGGCGGAGACCCAGTACTTC
CDR3 protein: CASSWAGRAETQYF
clone size: .
J gene: TRBJ2-5
V gene: TRBV7-9
D gene: .
CDR3 length: 14

CDR3 DNA: TGCGCCAGCAGCCGAGAACCCGTAAGGGAGTTCGACAATGAGCAGTTCTTC
CDR3 protein: CASSREPVREFDNEQFF
clone size: .
J gene: TRBJ2-1
V gene: TRBV4-3
D gene: .
CDR3 length: 17

CDR3 DNA: TGTGCCAGCAGAGCGGACAGGGCTAACCCCTACGAGCAGTACTTC
CDR3 protein: CASRADRANPYEQYF
clone size: .
J gene: TRBJ2-7
V gene: TRBV28
D gene: TRBD1
CDR3 length: 15

CDR3 DNA: TGCGCCAGCAGCTTCCTAGCGGGAGAAGGTTCCTACGAGCAGTACTTC
CDR3 protein: CASSFLAGEGSYEQYF
clone size: .
J gene: TRBJ2-7
V gene: TRBV5-1
D gene: TRBD2
CDR3 length: 16

CDR3 DNA: TGCAGCGTTGAGGACAGGGGCGCGGCCTACAATGAGCAGTTCTTC
CDR3 protein: CSVEDRGAAYNEQFF
clone size: .
J gene: TRBJ2-1
V gene: TRBV29-1
D gene: TRBD1
CDR3 length: 15